The rows below give T cell receptor beta chains drawn from one sample of a study of blood T cell repertoires in COVID-19. Clones were sequenced by immunoSEQ multiplex PCR, and TCRdb holds only the in-frame ones, with some missing. This sample has 200,000 to 250,000 clones, with around 86% found just once. Sequenced material: PBMCs or T cells enriched from blood (not recorded which). These receptors were taken from a woman in her forties or fifties with acute COVID-19. Each CDR3 is given with its conserved first and last residue. The D gene is left open where the match is weak. Where a row states a size, it is once, few, many or the class of an expanded clone; other rows omit it.

>TRBV7-9|.|TRBJ2-5|.
TGTGCCAGCAGCAAAATGACGACTCAAGAGACCCAGTACTTC
CASSKMTTQETQYF
>TRBV27|.|TRBJ2-7|TRBD2
TGTGCCAGCACGAGGACTAGCGGGGGGTTTTCCTCCTACGAGCAGTACTTC
CASTRTSGGFSSYEQYF
>TRBV4-3|.|TRBJ2-7|TRBD1
TGCGCCAGCAGCCAGGGACAGGACTACGAGCAGTACTTC
CASSQGQDYEQYF
>TRBV21-1|.|TRBJ1-6|.
.
CASSKVGTGANAANSPLHF
>TRBV12-5|few|TRBJ1-2|TRBD1
TGTGCTAGTGGTCGATTGACAGGGGACTATGGCTACACCTTC
CASGRLTGDYGYTF
>TRBV5-1|.|TRBJ2-5|TRBD2
TGCGCCAGCAGCTTGACGGGGGGGCAAGAGACCCAGTACTTC
CASSLTGGQETQYF
>TRBV6-6|.|TRBJ1-4|.
TGTGCCAGCAGTTATCCTGAAAGCGGGGAAAAACTGTTTTTT
CASSYPESGEKLFF
>TRBV11-3|few|TRBJ2-2|.
TGTGCCAGCAGCCCGCGGGGGGACAGAAACACCGGGGAGCTGTTTTTT
CASSPRGDRNTGELFF
>TRBV25-1|.|TRBJ2-5|.
TGTGCCAGCCCTACCCCCCGGTCGGGGGAAGAGACCCAGTACTTC
CASPTPRSGEETQYF
>TRBV2|once|TRBJ2-1|.
TGTGCCAGCAGTGAACCTGGACGGGAGCAGACGTTCTTC
CASSEPGREQTFF
>TRBV10-3|.|TRBJ2-1|.
TGTGCCATCGGCGGCCGACGGGACTCGTTGGTTCGGGAGCAGTTCTTC
CAIGGRRDSLVREQFF
>TRBV5-5|.|TRBJ1-2|.
TGTGCCAGCAGCTCCCTGCGGGGAACTAACTATGGCTACACCTTC
CASSSLRGTNYGYTF
>TRBV4-1|.|TRBJ1-1|TRBD1
TGCGCCAGCAGCCCCCCGGGGACAGGGCTAAACACTGAAGCTTTCTTT
CASSPPGTGLNTEAFF
>TRBV28|.|TRBJ2-6|.
TGTGCCAGCGGAGGGGCGGGCGTGGGTGCTGGGGCCAACGTCCTGACTTTC
CASGGAGVGAGANVLTF
>TRBV4-3|.|TRBJ2-5|TRBD1
TGCGCCAGCAGCCAAGGACTAGTAGGGGACAGGGAGACCCAGTACTTC
CASSQGLVGDRETQYF
>TRBV5-5|.|TRBJ2-5|.
TGTGCCAGCAGCTTGACATATCAAGAGACCCAGTACTTC
CASSLTYQETQYF
>TRBV5-1|.|TRBJ2-7|.
TGCGCCAGCAGCTTGGCCGAGAACAGACCCTACGAGCAGTACTTC
CASSLAENRPYEQYF
>TRBV18|.|TRBJ2-1|.
TGTGCCAGCTCACCAGGGGCCACTATCAATGAGCAGTTCTTC
CASSPGATINEQFF
>TRBV3-1/TRBV3-2|.|TRBJ1-4|.
TGTGCCAGCAGCCAAGCTCCAGCAACTAATGAAAAACTGTTTTTT
CASSQAPATNEKLFF
>TRBV20-1|.|TRBJ1-1|.
TGCAGTGCTAATACCGAGCCCCAAGCTTTCTTT
CSANTEPQAFF
>TRBV3-1/TRBV3-2|.|TRBJ1-1|.
TGTGCCAGCAGAGGACTAGCCAACACTGAAGCTTTCTTT
CASRGLANTEAFF
>TRBV18|.|TRBJ1-3|TRBD1
TGTGCCAGCTCACCGACAGGGCTCGGCGGAAACACCATATATTTT
CASSPTGLGGNTIYF
>TRBV18|.|TRBJ1-6|TRBD1
TGTGCCAGCTCACCAACGGACAGGGGGTCACCCCTCCACTTT
CASSPTDRGSPLHF
>TRBV4-2|.|TRBJ1-4|.
TGTGCCAGCAGCCAAACTCTCCTTGCAACTAATGAAAAACTGTTTTTT
CASSQTLLATNEKLFF
>TRBV21-1|.|TRBJ2-3|.
TGTGCCAGCAGCAAAGCGGCAGTAGACTCTAGCACAGATACGCAGTATTTT
CASSKAAVDSSTDTQYF
>TRBV2|.|TRBJ1-5|TRBD1
TGTGCCAGCAGTGGGCAGGGGGCGAGGAGCAATCAGCCCCAGCATTTT
CASSGQGARSNQPQHF
>TRBV7-2|.|TRBJ1-5|TRBD1
TGTGCCAGCAGCTTCGGACAGGGCAATCAGCCCCAGCATTTT
CASSFGQGNQPQHF
>TRBV6-5|.|TRBJ2-6|.
TGTGCCAGCAGTACCCCAGGCTCTGGGGCCAACGTCCTGACTTTC
CASSTPGSGANVLTF
>TRBV7-2|once|TRBJ2-7|.
TGTGCCAGCAGCTCAGACACCTGGGAGCAGTACTTC
CASSSDTWEQYF
>TRBV5-8|many|TRBJ1-1|.
TGTGCCAGCAGCTTGGGTTCGACAGGCCTTGGGCCTGAAGCTTTCTTT
CASSLGSTGLGPEAFF
>TRBV5-1|.|TRBJ2-5|TRBD2
TGCGCCAGCAGCTTGGAAGGTCGGGCTACTAGCGAGGTGACGGGAGAGACCCAGTACTTC
CASSLEGRATSEVTGETQYF
>TRBV24-1|.|TRBJ1-2|.
TGTGCCACCAGTGATTCGCGGGAGGACAGATATGGCTACACCTTC
CATSDSREDRYGYTF
>TRBV29-1|.|TRBJ2-3|.
TGCAGCGTTGCCCAAAGGGGCCCCGGACGCCGCACAGATACGCAGTATTTT
CSVAQRGPGRRTDTQYF
>TRBV20-1|.|TRBJ2-2|.
TGCAGTGCTAGTTCTGGGAGAGGGACCGGGGAGCTGTTTTTT
CSASSGRGTGELFF
>TRBV28|.|TRBJ2-5|.
TGTGCCAGCAGTTTCGCCCAGGGGTTGCGGGAGACCCAGTACTTC
CASSFAQGLRETQYF
>TRBV6-6|.|TRBJ1-3|TRBD1
TGTGCCAGCGGTAAACAGGGGGCTTCTGGAAACACCATATATTTT
CASGKQGASGNTIYF
>TRBV7-9|.|TRBJ2-4|TRBD2
TGTGCCAGCAGCTTCCTAGCGGGAACGTCCAAAAACATTCAGTACTTC
CASSFLAGTSKNIQYF
>TRBV9|.|TRBJ2-2|TRBD2
TGTGCCAGCAGCCTCGGACTAGCGGGCACCGGGGAGCTGTTTTTT
CASSLGLAGTGELFF
>TRBV12-3/TRBV12-4|.|TRBJ2-7|TRBD1
TGTGCCAGCAGTCAGGACAGGGCCTACGAGCAGTACTTC
CASSQDRAYEQYF
>TRBV5-8|once|TRBJ2-1|.
TGTGCCAGCAGCTTGGCGGTTCGTCCTAGAATTCCCAATGAGCAGTTCTTC
CASSLAVRPRIPNEQFF
>TRBV5-6|.|TRBJ1-6|.
TGTGCCAGCAGCCTCCCGGGGGGGGTAGGTAATTCACCCCTCCACTTT
CASSLPGGVGNSPLHF
>TRBV5-1|.|TRBJ1-3|TRBD1
TGCGCCAGCAGCCCAGCCGACAGGGGCGGAAGAAACACCATATATTTT
CASSPADRGGRNTIYF
>TRBV3-1/TRBV3-2|.|TRBJ2-7|TRBD2
TGTGCCAGCAGCCAACGGAAAGGAAGCGGGAGTATCCACGAGCAGTACTTC
CASSQRKGSGSIHEQYF
>TRBV15|.|TRBJ1-5|.
TGTGCCACCAGCAGAGAATCAGGGCTAAATCAGCCCCAGCATTTT
CATSRESGLNQPQHF
>TRBV11-2|.|TRBJ1-2|.
TGTGCCAGCAGCTCTCTGGGAAGTCTACGGGGATATGGCTACACCTTC
CASSSLGSLRGYGYTF
>TRBV7-2|.|TRBJ2-7|TRBD2
TGTGCCAGCAGCTTCTCAACGGGGGGTTATCGGGTCTACGAGCAGTACTTC
CASSFSTGGYRVYEQYF
>TRBV11-2|.|TRBJ2-2|.
TGTGCCAGCAGCTTAGGTGTGGCGGTCACCGGGGAGCTGTTTTTT
CASSLGVAVTGELFF
>TRBV5-1|.|TRBJ2-5|TRBD2
TGCGCCAGCAGCTTGGGGACTAGCGGGAGTCTCGGAGAGACCCAGTACTTC
CASSLGTSGSLGETQYF
>TRBV6-2/TRBV6-3|.|TRBJ2-6|.
TGTGCCAGCAGTTATGCCGGCTCTGGGGCCAACGTCCTGACTTTC
CASSYAGSGANVLTF
>TRBV18|.|TRBJ1-1|.
TGTGCCAGCTCACCGGCGACAGTGAACACTGAAGCTTTCTTT
CASSPATVNTEAFF
>TRBV6-5|.|TRBJ1-3|.
TGTGCCAGCAGTTCTGTCGACAAGGACACCATATATTTT
CASSSVDKDTIYF
>TRBV7-2|.|TRBJ1-2|TRBD1
TGTGCCAGCAGCTTGGGGACAGGGAATTCCTATGGCTACACCTTC
CASSLGTGNSYGYTF
>TRBV7-6|.|TRBJ2-7|TRBD2
TGTGCCAGCAGCTTAGGGGATCCGGGGGGATCCTACGAGCAGTACTTC
CASSLGDPGGSYEQYF